This T cell receptor beta chain stems from a study of blood T cell repertoires in COVID-19. Study-level information: There were acute and convalescent COVID-19 samples, and they came from the United States, Italy and Spain. T cells, B-cell-depleted T cells, or PBMCs provided the cDNA or gDNA that served as material.

In the original workflow: Estimation of nucleated cell counts relied on the amplification of reference gene primers. Profiling relied on immunoSEQ multiplex PCR, and the TCRdb table lists in-frame clones only, not all of them. For V, J and clone size, that table is used; D and trimming come from the DNA. In the table there are approximately 220,000 clones, 70% to 90% of which are singletons. V gave up 4 bases and J gave up 11 bases; unmatched junction bases: 19. From germline, CDR1 is SGHNT and CDR2 YYREEE (reference sequence). The CDR3 runs 17 residues. The clonotype originates from a man aged 40-50 years with acute or convalescent COVID-19. The genes are TRBV5-4 and TRBJ1-4, with 8 positions matching TRBD1. Sequencing was done on a sample of peripheral blood. CDR3 amino acids: CASSPQSGTGKDSKLFF. The CDR3 region has the DNA TGTGCCAGCAGCCCACAATCCGGGACAGGCAAGGACTCGAAACTGTTTTTT.